This section outlines one T cell receptor (beta chain) sequence together with its context. This entry belongs to a study of chemoradiotherapy in HPV16-positive cancers. Repeated repertoire sampling spanned the course of chemoradiotherapy. Using immunoSEQ multiplex PCR, the repertoire was profiled, and TCRdb retains in-frame clones only, with some absent. This sample has 30,000 to 40,000 clones, with about 89% found just once. The CDR3 has 14 amino acids. The V and J ends lost 7 bases and 3 bases respectively, with 19 bases between them. Germline values: CDR1 SQVTM, CDR2 ANQGSEA. This specimen was blood, taken from a patient who underwent chemoradiotherapy. V is TRBV29-1 and J is TRBJ2-7; D is perhaps TRBD1 (8 bases). The clonotype was recovered from a human donor with HPV-associated anogenital cancer. This CDR3 reads CSGLFYRGGYEQYF. The CDR3 coding sequence is TGCAGCGGCCTCTTTTACAGGGGGGGCTACGAGCAGTACTTC.